A single sample is the source of the 15 T cell receptor beta chains below, sequenced in a study of T-cell reconstitution after alpha-beta-depleted transplantation in children. The TCRbeta library was prepared with unique molecular identifiers. Via MiXCR, TCRdb re-called the PCR reads, giving one row per CDR3 protein. The sample yields nearly 200,000 distinct CDR3 sequences, 5.5% to 7% seen once. The specimen was PBMCs, collected before TCRalphabeta/CD19-depleted stem cell transplant. The receptors here all came from a girl under two years old with combined immunodeficiency, due to receive a stem cell transplant.

The J gene is TRBJ2-3, the V gene TRBV5-1; 13 bases fit TRBD2. Trimming at V came to 4 bases and at J to 6 bases, leaving 8 bases not matched to a gene. Germline loops: CDR1 SGHRS, CDR2 YFSETQ. The CDR3 contains 16 residues. The CDR3 nucleotides are TGCGCCAGCAGCACGAGGGGGACTAGCGGGGATGATACGCAGTATTTT. Its protein product is CASSTRGTSGDDTQYF. Drawing the rest from reference TRBV5-1 and TRBJ2-3, the complete variable domain is KAGVTQTPRYLIKTRGQQVTLSCSPISGHRSVSWYQQTPGQGLQFLFEYFSETQRNKGNFPGRFSGRQFSNSRSEMNVSTLELGDSALYLCASSTRGTSGDDTQYFGPGTRLTVL.

V and J are TRBV29-1 and TRBJ1-2; 7 positions match TRBD1. The CDR3 totals 11 residues. Trimming took 6 bases from V and 9 from J; bases not matched to a gene: 7. In germline, CDR1 is SQVTM, CDR2 ANQGSEA. This CDR3 reads CSVGTELSYTF. The CDR3 coding sequence is TGCAGCGTCGGGACAGAACTAAGCTACACCTTC.

This clonotype appeared many times. V gene TRBV4-1 combines with J gene TRBJ1-1; tentative D call: TRBD1 (6 bases). Germline values: CDR1 MGHRA, CDR2 YSYEKL. V lost 1 base and J lost 11, with 14 bases in between. The length of the CDR3 is 13 residues. DNA for the CDR3: TGCGCCAGCAGCCAAGGCTTACAGGGTAGCGCTTTCTTT. This encodes CASSQGLQGSAFF.

This clonotype was found many times. The V and J genes are TRBV24-1 and TRBJ2-5; TRBD1 might be the D (5 bases). Trimming stripped 4 bases from V and 4 bases from J, with 12 bases between. Germline V gives CDR1 KGHDR, CDR2 SFDVKD. This CDR3 contains 14 residues. As DNA, the CDR3 is TGTGCCACCAGTGAGGGCAGGGTAAGAGAGACCCAGTACTTC. Amino acids: CATSEGRVRETQYF.

This clonotype showed up many times. The J gene is TRBJ2-1, the V gene TRBV7-9; D gene unclear. The CDR3 covers 17 residues. Between the trimmed V and J ends, which lost 0 bases and 0 bases, there was a span of 12 bases. Germline V gives CDR1 SEHNR, CDR2 FQNEAQ (reference sequence). CDR3 sequence (DNA): TGTGCCAGCAGCTTAGCGCGCGGAGTAGGCTCCTACAATGAGCAGTTCTTC. Amino acids: CASSLARGVGSYNEQFF.

This clonotype was seen repeatedly, ten times or more. The J gene is TRBJ1-2, the V gene TRBV15; 7 nucleotides agree with TRBD1. V shed 1 base and J 7 bases; nucleotides not matched to a gene: 9. The germline V gene has CDR1 LNHNV and CDR2 YYDKDF (reference sequence). The CDR3 length is 15 residues. This chain's CDR3 is CATSRARQGRFGYTF. The CDR3 DNA reads TGTGCCACCAGCAGAGCAAGACAGGGACGTTTTGGCTACACCTTC.

This chain uses TRBV6-2 or TRBV6-3 with TRBJ2-7, with D maybe TRBD2 (6 bases). The V gene's germline CDR1 is MNHEY and CDR2 SVGEGT. The CDR3 sequence is 13 residues long. Deletions cut 5 bases from V and 2 bases from J, with 10 bases between. CDR3 sequence reads: CASSTSLAYEQYF. CDR3 in DNA: TGTGCCAGCAGTACTAGCCTGGCCTACGAGCAGTACTTC.

There are many counts of this clonotype. V gene TRBV27 combines with J gene TRBJ2-6, with D tentatively TRBD2 (5 bases). The germline V gene has CDR1 MNHEY and CDR2 SMNVEV (reference sequence). This CDR3 has 16 residues. Trimming removed 3 bases from V and 4 bases from J, with 13 bases in between. The CDR3 is CASSFGRRSGANVLTF. The CDR3 nucleotides read TGTGCCAGCAGTTTTGGAAGGAGGTCCGGGGCCAACGTCCTGACTTTC.

This clonotype was detected many times. The V call is TRBV7-2, the J call TRBJ2-3, with 8 bases fitting TRBD1. V dropped 5 bases and J dropped 2; count of bases not matched to a gene: 6. The length of the CDR3 is 15 residues. The germline CDR1 and CDR2 sequences are SGHTA and FQGNSA. The DNA for the CDR3 is TGTGCCAGCAGCCGACAGGGGCCCTTCACAGATACGCAGTATTTT. It yields the protein CASSRQGPFTDTQYF.

This clonotype appeared many times. The gene calls are TRBV29-1 and TRBJ2-7; D tentatively fits TRBD1 or TRBD2 (5 bases each). The germline V gene has CDR1 SQVTM and CDR2 ANQGSEA. Trimming took off 3 bases at V and 0 bases at J, with 15 bases between the two ends. The CDR3 length is 15 residues. This chain's CDR3 is CSVDLPGTYSYEQYF. CDR3 nucleotides: TGCAGCGTTGATCTCCCCGGGACGTACTCCTACGAGCAGTACTTC.

There are many counts of this clonotype. The rearrangement links TRBV5-1 to TRBJ2-7; TRBD1 matches at 10 bases. There are 15 residues in the CDR3. Germline V CDR1 and CDR2: SGHRS, YFSETQ. After removal of 10 bases from V and 6 bases from J, the junction contained 16 bases not matched to a gene. The CDR3 DNA sequence: TGCGCCTCAGACCCGGGGACAGGGGAATTTGGCGAGCAGTACTTC. Amino acids: CASDPGTGEFGEQYF.

A note on this clonotype: This clone may be a read error of a much larger clone one base away. The CDR3 nucleotides are TGTGCCACCAGTTTAGCTGGAGGGGACGGCTACAATGAGCAGTTCTTC. As protein: CATSLAGGDGYNEQFF. This chain joins TRBV27 and TRBJ2-1; a possible D gene is TRBD2 (6 bases). This CDR3 comprises 16 residues. The germline V gene encodes CDR1 MNHEY and CDR2 SMNVEV (reference sequence).

This clonotype was detected ten times or more. The J gene is TRBJ1-6, the V gene TRBV5-6; the match to TRBD1 covers 12 bases. With V trimmed by 3 bases and J by 3 bases, 7 bases remained unmatched. The CDR3 is made up of 18 amino acids. Germline V gene sequence: CDR1 SGHDT, CDR2 YYEEEE. This CDR3 is CASSSPGTGGYYNSPLHF. CDR3 sequence (DNA): TGTGCCAGCAGCTCTCCGGGGACAGGGGGCTACTATAATTCACCCCTCCACTTT.

This clonotype was recorded at least ten times. The gene calls are TRBV4-1 and TRBJ2-2, with D possibly called TRBD1 or TRBD2 (5 bases each). This CDR3 has 15 amino acids. The V end lost 3 bases, the J end lost 7 bases, and 15 bases lay between the germline ends. The germline V gene has CDR1 MGHRA and CDR2 YSYEKL. The CDR3 is CASSHPWGRFGELFF. DNA of the CDR3: TGCGCCAGCAGCCATCCGTGGGGGAGATTCGGGGAGCTGTTTTTT.

This clonotype was seen at least ten times. The chain carries TRBV7-3 and TRBJ2-3; 9 bases align to TRBD1. After removal of 5 bases from V and 4 bases from J, the junction contained 7 bases not matched to a gene. The germline V gene has CDR1 SGHTA and CDR2 FQGTGA. The CDR3 is made up of 15 amino acids. The CDR3, as DNA: TGTGCCAGCAGCAAAACAGGGGGCGAGTCAGATACGCAGTATTTT. This sequence encodes CASSKTGGESDTQYF.